This TCR beta chain was recovered during a study of vaccination and CD4 T cells after COVID-19 (dated by TCRdb to between 2022 and 2023). Notes on the research overall: Convalescent patients had a positive SARS-CoV-2 result on nasal swab PCR, and of these patients, 8 or 9 had mild disease and one had severe disease. The convalescent cohort included six males and four females, with two Hispanic individuals, seven Caucasians, two Asians and one multiracial person. Participants received two doses of either the Pfizer-BioNTech BNT162b2 vaccine (n=8) or the Moderna mRNA-1273 vaccine (n=2). Post-COVID blood samples were collected from convalescent patients a median of about 92 days after diagnosis, with a range of roughly 35 to 161 days. The time from the second vaccine dose to post-vaccine blood sampling had a median of 72 days and ranged from roughly 12 to 241 days. Overlapping spike peptide pools from SARS-CoV-2 and from the common cold coronaviruses HCoV-NL63, HCoV-OC43 and HCoV-229E were used as culture stimuli. In control cultures, a CEFX viral epitope pool was used as positive control, an HIV-1 Nef peptide pool was used as negative control, or no peptide was added. In 10 COVID-19 convalescent patients and a handful of infection-naive healthy vaccine recipients, researchers compared the spike-specific CD4+ TCR repertoire from before mRNA vaccination with the repertoire from after.

Regarding this clonotype: Its antigen is not yet known. There are no base qualities to consult, and no much larger clone falls within one base.

The protocol used for the library was PCR. DNA from cultured CD4+ T cells was subjected to TCR sequencing with the Oncomine TCR Beta short-read assay at the Johns Hopkins FTIC core. The QIAamp micro DNA kit was used to extract genomic DNA from the cultured CD4+ T cells. The Oncomine TCR Beta libraries from cultured CD4+ T cells were pooled using unique dual indexes and then sequenced on an Illumina iSeq 100. The source study handled its data this way. Non-productive sequences were removed, and CDR3s that did not start with C, did not end with F or W, or were shorter than 7 amino acids were discarded. Antigen-specific clonotypes were identified with the MANAFEST web application by comparing peptide-stimulated wells with reference and other culture wells. To be called positive, a clone needed an FDR below 0.05, an odds ratio above 5, and a productive frequency above 0.1% in at least two of three replicate wells. A clonotype was classed as cross-reactive if the clonotype showed significant expansion both in SARS-CoV-2 spike wells and in at least one common cold coronavirus spike condition. Levenshtein distances (stringdist) and unrooted phylogenetic trees (ape) in R version 3.6.1 were used to assess CDR3 homology. In-frame beta chains were kept once TCRdb had trimmed the public reads at Q25 with fastp and called clones with MiXCR. Merged by CDR3 protein, the rows form single entries marked with the most common genes and DNA. These V and J calls are TCRdb output, not the study's own analysis. The sample table holds 10,000 to 15,000 distinct CDR3 sequences, of which more than 40% were seen once. The biggest ten clones account for roughly 24% of the sample.

What this sample's treatment or condition label stands for: approximately 11-day PBMC culture with coronavirus spike peptide pools or control peptides (ViraFEST assay). To expand antigen-specific T cells with peptide pools and then pick out the expanded clonotypes through TCR sequencing, the study relied on the ViraFEST assay. The convalescent patients' positive SARS-CoV-2 PCR tests were from March to December 2020, which was before the Alpha, Beta and Delta variants emerged in the United States. About 2 million PBMCs per well were cultured in IMDM with roughly 5% human AB serum and 8 to 10 IU/ml IL-2, plus 10 ug/ml peptide pools. On days 3 and 7, half of the culture medium was replaced with fresh IL-2-containing medium. CD4+ T cells were isolated after roughly nine days of culture through negative selection using the EasySep CD4+ T cell isolation kit. PBMCs were separated from whole blood using Ficoll-Paque Plus gradient centrifugation and then either used fresh or cryopreserved at -140C. Culture conditions were generally each tested in triplicate wells.

What the authors observed across the whole study: The number of convalescent patients in the study was relatively small, and the study did not examine early timepoints following natural infection. In convalescent patients, a median around 90% of post-vaccine SARS-CoV-2-reactive clones were detected only after vaccination, suggesting vaccine-specific priming. Although the median number of SARS-CoV-2-reactive clonotypes went up from approximately 20 after infection to roughly 40 after vaccination, the increase was not significant. Of the vaccine-specific clones found in convalescent patients, nearly all (304 of 307) were mono-reactive for SARS-CoV-2 spike instead of being cross-reactive with common cold coronaviruses.

The CDR3 contains 18 residues, cysteine and phenylalanine counted. CDR3 DNA only is kept here, 54 bases in frame from base 1. The source is a human donor who had recovered from COVID-19. Sequenced sample: CD4+ T cells from blood, cultured in vitro. The chain employs TRBV21-1 and TRBJ1-6. TRBV21-1 is noted as a pseudogene. Read as DNA, the sequence is TGTGCCAGCGTACTCAGGTTTTCGTGGACCTCCTATAATTCACCCCTCCACTTT. This yields the protein CASVLRFSWTSYNSPLHF.